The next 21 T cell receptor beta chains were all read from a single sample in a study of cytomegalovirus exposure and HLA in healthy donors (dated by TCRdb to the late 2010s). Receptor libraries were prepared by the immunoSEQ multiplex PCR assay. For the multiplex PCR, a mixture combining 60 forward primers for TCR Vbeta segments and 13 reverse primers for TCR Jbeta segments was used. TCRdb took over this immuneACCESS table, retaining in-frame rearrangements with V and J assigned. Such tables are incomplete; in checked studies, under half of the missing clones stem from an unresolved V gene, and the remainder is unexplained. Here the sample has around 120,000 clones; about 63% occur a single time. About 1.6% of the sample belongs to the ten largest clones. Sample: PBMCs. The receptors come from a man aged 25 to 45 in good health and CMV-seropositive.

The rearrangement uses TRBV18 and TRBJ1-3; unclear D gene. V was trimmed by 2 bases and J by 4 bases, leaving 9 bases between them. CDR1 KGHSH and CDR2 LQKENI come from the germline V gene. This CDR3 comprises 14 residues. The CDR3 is CASSPEMSGNTIYF. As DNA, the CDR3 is TGTGCCAGCTCACCAGAGATGAGCGGAAACACCATATATTTT.

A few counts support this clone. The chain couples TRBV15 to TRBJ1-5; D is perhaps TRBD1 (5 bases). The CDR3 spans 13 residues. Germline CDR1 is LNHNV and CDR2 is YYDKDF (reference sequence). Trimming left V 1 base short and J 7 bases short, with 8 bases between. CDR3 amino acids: CATSRGGWQPQHF. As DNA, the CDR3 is TGTGCCACCAGCAGAGGGGGCTGGCAGCCCCAGCATTTT. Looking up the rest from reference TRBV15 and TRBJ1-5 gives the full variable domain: DAMVIQNPRYQVTQFGKPVTLSCSQTLNHNVMYWYQQKSSQAPKLLFHYYDKDFNNEADTPDNFQSRRPNTSFCFLDIRSPGLGDTAMYLCATSRGGWQPQHFGDGTRLSIL.

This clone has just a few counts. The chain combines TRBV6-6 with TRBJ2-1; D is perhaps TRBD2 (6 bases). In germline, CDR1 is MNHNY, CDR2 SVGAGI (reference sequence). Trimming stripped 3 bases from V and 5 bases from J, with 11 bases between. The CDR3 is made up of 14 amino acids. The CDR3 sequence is CASSYSGPHNEQFF. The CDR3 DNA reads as TGTGCCAGCAGTTATAGCGGACCCCACAATGAGCAGTTCTTC.

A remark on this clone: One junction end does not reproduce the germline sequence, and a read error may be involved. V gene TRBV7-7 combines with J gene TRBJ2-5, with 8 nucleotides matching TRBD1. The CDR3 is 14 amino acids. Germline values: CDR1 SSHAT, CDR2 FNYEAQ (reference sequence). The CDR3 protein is CASSTGGFQETQYF. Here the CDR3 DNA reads TGTGCTAGCAGCACAGGGGGGTTCCAAGAGACCCAGTACTTC.

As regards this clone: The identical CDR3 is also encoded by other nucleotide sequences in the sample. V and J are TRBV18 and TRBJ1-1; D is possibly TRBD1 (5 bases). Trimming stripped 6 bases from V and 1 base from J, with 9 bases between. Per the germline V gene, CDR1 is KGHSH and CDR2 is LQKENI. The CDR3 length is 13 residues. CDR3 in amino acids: CASSPQGNTEAFF. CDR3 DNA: TGTGCCAGCTCCCCGCAGGGGAACACTGAAGCTTTCTTT.

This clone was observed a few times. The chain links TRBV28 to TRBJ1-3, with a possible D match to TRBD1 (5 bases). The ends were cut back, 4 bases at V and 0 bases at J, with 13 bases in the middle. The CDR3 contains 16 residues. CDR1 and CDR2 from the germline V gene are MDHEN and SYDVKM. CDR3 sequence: CASSSMGQVSGNTIYF. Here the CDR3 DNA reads TGTGCCAGCAGTTCCATGGGGCAAGTCTCTGGAAACACCATATATTTT.

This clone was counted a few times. CDR3 DNA: TGTGCCAGCTCACCGAACATAATTCAAGAGACCCAGTACTTC. Translating gives CASSPNIIQETQYF. The chain employs TRBV18 and TRBJ2-5; D remains unclear. The CDR3 is 14 amino acids. The V and J ends lost 3 bases and 2 bases respectively, with 10 bases between them. Per the germline V gene, CDR1 is KGHSH and CDR2 is LQKENI.

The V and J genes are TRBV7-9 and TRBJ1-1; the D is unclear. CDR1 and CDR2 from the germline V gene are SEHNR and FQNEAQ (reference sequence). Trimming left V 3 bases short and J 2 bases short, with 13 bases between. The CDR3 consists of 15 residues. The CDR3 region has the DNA TGTGCCAGCAGCTTCCGCCCCACAGATAACACTGAAGCTTTCTTT. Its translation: CASSFRPTDNTEAFF.

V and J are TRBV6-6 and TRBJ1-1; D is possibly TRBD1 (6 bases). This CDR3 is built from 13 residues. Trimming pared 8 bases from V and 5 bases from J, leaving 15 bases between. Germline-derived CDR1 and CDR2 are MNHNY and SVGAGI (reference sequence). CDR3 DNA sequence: TGTGCCAGCGGTAGGGGGGGTGGGACTGAAGCTTTCTTT. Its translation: CASGRGGGTEAFF.

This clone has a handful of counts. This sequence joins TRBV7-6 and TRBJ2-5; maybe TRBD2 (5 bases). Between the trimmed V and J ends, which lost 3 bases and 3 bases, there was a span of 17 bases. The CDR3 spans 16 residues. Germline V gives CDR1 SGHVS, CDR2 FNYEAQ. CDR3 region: CASSLRQRNEKETQYF. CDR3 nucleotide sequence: TGTGCCAGCAGCTTGCGCCAGCGGAATGAGAAAGAGACCCAGTACTTC. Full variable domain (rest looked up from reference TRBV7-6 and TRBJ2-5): GAGVSQSPRYKVTKRGQDVALRCDPISGHVSLYWYRQALGQGPEFLTYFNYEAQQDKSGLPNDRFSAERPEGSISTLTIQRTEQRDSAMYRCASSLRQRNEKETQYFGPGTRLLVL.

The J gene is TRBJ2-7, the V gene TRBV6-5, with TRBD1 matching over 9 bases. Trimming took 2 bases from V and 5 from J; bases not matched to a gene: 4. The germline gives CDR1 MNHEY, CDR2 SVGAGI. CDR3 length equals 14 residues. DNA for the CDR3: TGTGCCAGCAGTTACACAGGGGGCTTCGACGAGCAGTACTTC. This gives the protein CASSYTGGFDEQYF.

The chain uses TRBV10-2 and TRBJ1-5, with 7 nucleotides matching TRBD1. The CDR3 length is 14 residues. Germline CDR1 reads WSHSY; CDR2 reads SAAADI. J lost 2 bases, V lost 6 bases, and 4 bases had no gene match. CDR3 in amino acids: CASRRGQGNQPQHF. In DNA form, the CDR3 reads TGCGCCAGCAGAAGGGGGCAAGGCAATCAGCCCCAGCATTTT.

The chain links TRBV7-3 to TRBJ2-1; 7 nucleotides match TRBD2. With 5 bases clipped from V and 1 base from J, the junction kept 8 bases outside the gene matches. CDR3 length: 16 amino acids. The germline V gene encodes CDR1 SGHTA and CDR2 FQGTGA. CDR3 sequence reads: CASSPLAELSYNEQFF. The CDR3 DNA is TGTGCCAGCAGCCCCCTAGCGGAACTTTCCTACAATGAGCAGTTCTTC.

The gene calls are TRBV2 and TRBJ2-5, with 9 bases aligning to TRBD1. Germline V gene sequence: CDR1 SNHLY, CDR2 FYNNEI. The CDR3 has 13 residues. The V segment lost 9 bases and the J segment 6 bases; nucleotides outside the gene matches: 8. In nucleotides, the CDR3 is TGTGCCAGTCCCGGACAGGGGCTGAAGACCCAGTACTTC. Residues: CASPGQGLKTQYF.

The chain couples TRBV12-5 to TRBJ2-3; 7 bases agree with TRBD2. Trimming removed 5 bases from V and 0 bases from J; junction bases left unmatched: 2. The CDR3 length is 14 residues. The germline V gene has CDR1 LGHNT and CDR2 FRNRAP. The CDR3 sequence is CASGPGLSTDTQYF. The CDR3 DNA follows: TGTGCTAGTGGTCCGGGACTAAGCACAGATACGCAGTATTTT.

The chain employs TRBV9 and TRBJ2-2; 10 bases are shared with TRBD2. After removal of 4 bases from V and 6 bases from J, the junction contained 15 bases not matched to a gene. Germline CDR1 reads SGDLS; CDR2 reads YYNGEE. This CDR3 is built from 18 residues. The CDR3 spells CASSLGGLAGALAGELFF. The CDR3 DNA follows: TGTGCCAGCAGCTTGGGGGGGCTAGCGGGAGCTTTGGCCGGGGAGCTGTTTTTT.

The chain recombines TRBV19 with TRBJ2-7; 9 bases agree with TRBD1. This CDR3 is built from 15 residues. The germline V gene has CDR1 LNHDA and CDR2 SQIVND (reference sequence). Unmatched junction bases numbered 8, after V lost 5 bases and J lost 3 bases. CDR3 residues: CASSPDRGLFYEQYF. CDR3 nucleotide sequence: TGTGCCAGTAGTCCGGACAGGGGCTTGTTCTACGAGCAGTACTTC.

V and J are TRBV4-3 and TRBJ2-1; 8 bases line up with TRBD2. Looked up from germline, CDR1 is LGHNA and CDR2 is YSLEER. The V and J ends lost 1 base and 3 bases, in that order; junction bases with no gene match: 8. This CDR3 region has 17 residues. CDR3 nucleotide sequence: TGCGCCAGCAGCCAAGGGTTCGCGGGAGGCCTCTACAATGAGCAGTTCTTC. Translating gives CASSQGFAGGLYNEQFF.

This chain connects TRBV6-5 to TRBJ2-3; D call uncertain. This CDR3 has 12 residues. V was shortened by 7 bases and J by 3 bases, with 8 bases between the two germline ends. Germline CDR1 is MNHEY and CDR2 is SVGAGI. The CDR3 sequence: CASTRLTDTQYF. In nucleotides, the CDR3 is TGTGCCAGCACCCGACTTACAGATACGCAGTATTTT.

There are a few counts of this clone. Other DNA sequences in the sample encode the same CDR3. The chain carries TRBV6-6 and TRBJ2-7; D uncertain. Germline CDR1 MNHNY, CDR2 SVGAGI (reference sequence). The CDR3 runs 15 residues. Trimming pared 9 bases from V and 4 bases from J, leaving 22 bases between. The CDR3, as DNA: TGTGCCAGTTTTTTCAAGGAGAAGCCGGCATACGAGCAGTACTTC. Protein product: CASFFKEKPAYEQYF.

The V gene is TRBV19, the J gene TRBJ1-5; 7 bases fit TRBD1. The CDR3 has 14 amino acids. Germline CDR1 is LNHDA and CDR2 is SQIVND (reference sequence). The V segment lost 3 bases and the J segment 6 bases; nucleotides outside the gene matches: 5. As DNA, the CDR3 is TGTGCCAGTAGTATTAAACAGGGGCCTCAGCCCCAGCATTTT. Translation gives CASSIKQGPQPQHF. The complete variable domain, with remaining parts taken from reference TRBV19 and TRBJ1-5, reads DGGITQSPKYLFRKEGQNVTLSCEQNLNHDAMYWYRQDPGQGLRLIYYSQIVNDFQKGDIAEGYSVSREKKESFPLTVTSAQKNPTAFYLCASSIKQGPQPQHFGDGTRLSIL.